Given below is one TCR beta chain in context. Its antigen is not identified. The table came from immunoSEQ multiplex PCR; TCRdb's copy has only in-frame clones and leaves some out. The table records tens of thousands of clones, around 80% of them present only once. This entry belongs to a study of T cell responses to AZD1222 COVID-19 vaccine. Study information: It was second doses at about 4 or about 12 weeks that were pooled.

General observations from the study: Spike was spanned by vaccine-associated CD4 TCRs, which were dominant at 160-218 and 743-854. Mostly white British, mostly female donors; authors suggested clonal diversity may be underestimated. Baseline seropositivity characterized only six AZD1222 recipients.

The germline V gene has CDR1 SGDLS and CDR2 YYNGEE. V dropped 4 bases and J dropped 6 bases, with 13 bases sitting between them. The CDR3 consists of 14 residues. Sequenced here: peripheral blood, sampled on day 0 of AZD1222 vaccination. This sequence originates from an adult in good health. This chain connects TRBV9 to TRBJ2-2; D may match TRBD1 or TRBD2 (6 bases each). CDR3 bases: TGTGCCAGCAGCCTACAGGGCGGGGCCGGGGAGCTGTTTTTT. It yields the protein CASSLQGGAGELFF. The full variable domain, completed using reference TRBV9 and TRBJ2-2, is DSGVTQTPKHLITATGQRVTLRCSPRSGDLSVYWYQQSLDQGLQFLIQYYNGEERAKGNILERFSAQQFPDLHSELNLSSLELGDSALYFCASSLQGGAGELFFGEGSRLTVL.